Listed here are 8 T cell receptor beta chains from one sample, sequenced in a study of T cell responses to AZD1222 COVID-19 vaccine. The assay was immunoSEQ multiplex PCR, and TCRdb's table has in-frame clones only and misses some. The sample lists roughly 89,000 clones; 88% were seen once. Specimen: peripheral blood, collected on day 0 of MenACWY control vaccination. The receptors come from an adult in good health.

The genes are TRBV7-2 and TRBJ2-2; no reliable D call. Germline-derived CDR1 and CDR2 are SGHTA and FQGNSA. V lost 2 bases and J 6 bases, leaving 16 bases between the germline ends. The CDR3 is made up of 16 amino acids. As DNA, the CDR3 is TGTGCCAGCAGCTTATTTAGTAGGGCAGTTCCCGGGGAGCTGTTTTTT. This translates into CASSLFSRAVPGELFF.

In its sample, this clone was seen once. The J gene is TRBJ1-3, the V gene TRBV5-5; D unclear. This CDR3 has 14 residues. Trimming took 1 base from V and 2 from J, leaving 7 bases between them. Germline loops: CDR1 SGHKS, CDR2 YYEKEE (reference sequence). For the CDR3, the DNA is TGTGCCAGCAGCTTGACAGTCCCTGGAAACACCATATATTTT. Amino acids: CASSLTVPGNTIYF. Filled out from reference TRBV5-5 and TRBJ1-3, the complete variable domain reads DAGVTQSPTHLIKTRGQQVTLRCSPISGHKSVSWYQQVLGQGPQFIFQYYEKEERGRGNFPDRFSARQFPNYSSELNVNALLLGDSALYLCASSLTVPGNTIYFGEGSWLTVV.

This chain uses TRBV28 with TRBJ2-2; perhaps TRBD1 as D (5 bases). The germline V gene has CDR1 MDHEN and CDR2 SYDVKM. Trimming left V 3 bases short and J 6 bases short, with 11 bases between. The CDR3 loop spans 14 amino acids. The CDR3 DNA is TGTGCCAGCAGTTTGGCAGGGCAAGCCGGGGAGCTGTTTTTT. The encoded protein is CASSLAGQAGELFF.

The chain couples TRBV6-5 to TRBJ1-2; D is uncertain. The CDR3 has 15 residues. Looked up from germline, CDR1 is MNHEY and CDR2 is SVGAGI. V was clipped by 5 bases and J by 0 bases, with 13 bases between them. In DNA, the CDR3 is TGTGCCAGCAGTCTCCCGGGTCAAGCTAACTATGGCTACACCTTC. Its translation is CASSLPGQANYGYTF.

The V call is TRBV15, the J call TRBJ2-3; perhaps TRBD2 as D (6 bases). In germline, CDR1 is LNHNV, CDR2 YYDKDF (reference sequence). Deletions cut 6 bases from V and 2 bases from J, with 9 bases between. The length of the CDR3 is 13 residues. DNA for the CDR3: TGTGCCACCAGTGCGGGGTACACAGATACGCAGTATTTT. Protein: CATSAGYTDTQYF.

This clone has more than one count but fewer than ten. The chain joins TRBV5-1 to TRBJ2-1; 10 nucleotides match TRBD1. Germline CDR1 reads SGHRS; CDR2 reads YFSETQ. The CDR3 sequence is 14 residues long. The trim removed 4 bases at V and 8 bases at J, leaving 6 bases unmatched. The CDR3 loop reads CASSRDRGEDEQFF. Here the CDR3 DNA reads TGCGCCAGCAGCCGGGACAGGGGTGAGGATGAGCAGTTCTTC.

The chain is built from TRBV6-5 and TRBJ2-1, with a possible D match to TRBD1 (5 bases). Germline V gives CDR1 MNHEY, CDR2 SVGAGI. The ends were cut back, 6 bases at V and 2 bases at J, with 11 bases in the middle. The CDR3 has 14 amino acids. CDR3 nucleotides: TGTGCCAGCAGGATCAGGGCGACCTACAATGAGCAGTTCTTC. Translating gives CASRIRATYNEQFF.

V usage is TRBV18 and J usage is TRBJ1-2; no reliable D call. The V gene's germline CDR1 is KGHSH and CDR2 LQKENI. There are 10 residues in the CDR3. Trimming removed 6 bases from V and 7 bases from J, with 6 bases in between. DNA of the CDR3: TGTGCCAGCTCGGGTTTTGGCTACACCTTC. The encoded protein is CASSGFGYTF.